These T cell receptor beta chains were read from a single sample in a study of blood T cells in healthy people across ages. TCRdb used MiXCR to reprocess the 5' RACE reads, holding one entry per CDR3 protein. The data hold some 860,000 distinct CDR3 sequences, with roughly 50% observed a single time. The specimen sequenced was blood. These receptors were collected from a man aged 40-55 years in good health. Both conserved end residues are part of each CDR3. Each record gives: D gene, clone size, J gene, V gene, CDR3 protein, CDR3 DNA. A D gene is named only where the DNA matches it firmly. Clone size is not always given. Where it is, it says once, few, many or a class for expanded clones.

TRBD2,NA,TRBJ2-7,TRBV7-2,CASSLARLAANSYEQYF,TGTGCCAGTAGCTTAGCGAGACTAGCGGCCAACTCCTACGAGCAGTACTTC
TRBD1,few,TRBJ2-2,TRBV20-1,CSARGQDGTLNTGELFF,TGCAGTGCTAGGGGACAGGACGGAACCCTCAACACCGGGGAGCTGTTTTTT
TRBD2,NA,TRBJ2-1,TRBV9,CASSEGALAGVKNEQFF,TGTGCCAGCAGCGAAGGAGCCCTAGCGGGAGTTAAGAATGAGCAGTTCTTC
NA,NA,TRBJ2-1,TRBV12-3/TRBV12-4,CASSFPSASSYNEQFF,TGTGCCAGCAGTTTCCCTAGCGCAAGCTCCTACAATGAGCAGTTCTTC
NA,few,TRBJ2-5,TRBV5-1,CASSPSTDQETQYF,TGCGCCAGCAGCCCGTCGACAGATCAAGAGACCCAGTACTTC
NA,NA,TRBJ2-3,TRBV18,CASSPSYDRSTDTQYF,TGTGCCAGCTCACCCTCGTACGACAGGTCCACAGATACGCAGTATTTT
NA,NA,TRBJ2-5,TRBV3-1,CASSHLSLSETQYF,TGTGCCAGCAGCCATCTGTCTCTGTCGGAGACCCAGTACTTC
NA,NA,TRBJ2-6,TRBV12-3/TRBV12-4,CASSVRRGTGANVLTF,TGTGCCAGCAGTGTCCGACGGGGAACTGGGGCCAACGTCCTGACTTTC
NA,NA,TRBJ2-1,TRBV28,CASSLRDLRGDNEQFF,TGTGCCAGCAGTCTCCGGGACCTCAGAGGGGACAATGAGCAGTTCTTC
NA,NA,TRBJ1-4,TRBV4-1,CASSQVSGEGEKLFF,TGCGCCAGCAGCCAAGTCTCCGGGGAAGGGGAAAAACTGTTTTTT
NA,few,TRBJ1-1,TRBV7-2,CASSFSTGTLAFF,TGTGCCAGCAGCTTTTCAACAGGGACTTTGGCTTTCTTT
NA,NA,TRBJ1-4,TRBV12-3/TRBV12-4,CASSFRGQHGKLFF,TGTGCCAGCAGTTTTCGAGGACAGCACGGAAAACTGTTTTTT
NA,NA,TRBJ1-1,TRBV7-8,CASSPSVGLNTEAFF,TGTGCCAGCAGCCCCTCGGTGGGTTTGAACACTGAAGCTTTCTTT
NA,once,TRBJ1-5,TRBV7-9,CASSLWLAGLVGSNQPQHF,TGTGCCAGCAGCTTATGGTTGGCGGGATTGGTGGGAAGCAATCAGCCCCAGCATTTT
NA,NA,TRBJ2-3,TRBV10-3,CATQDSPSSNTQYF,TGTGCCACTCAGGACTCTCCCTCGTCAAATACGCAGTATTTT
TRBD1,NA,TRBJ1-2,TRBV4-1,CASSQGGDRFYGYTF,TGCGCCAGCAGCCAAGGGGGGGACAGATTCTATGGCTACACCTTC
TRBD2,NA,TRBJ2-1,TRBV19,CASSIPSTSLNEQFF,TGTGCCAGTAGTATCCCATCGACTAGCCTCAATGAGCAGTTCTTC
TRBD1,NA,TRBJ1-2,TRBV7-3,CASSPTGVGGYTF,TGTGCCAGCAGCCCGACAGGGGTTGGTGGCTACACCTTC
NA,NA,TRBJ2-7,TRBV7-2,CASSPPSVEQYF,TGTGCCAGCAGCCCCCCCTCGGTCGAGCAGTACTTC
NA,NA,TRBJ1-6,TRBV7-6,CASSSQDSYNSPLHF,TGTGCCAGCAGCTCTCAGGACAGTTATAATTCACCCCTCCACTTT
NA,NA,TRBJ2-2,TRBV4-3,CASSQSGQNTGELFF,TGCGCCAGCAGCCAAAGTGGACAAAACACCGGGGAGCTGTTTTTT
NA,few,TRBJ1-4,TRBV7-2,CASSTAGIANEKLFF,TGTGCCAGCAGCACCGCAGGGATAGCTAATGAAAAACTGTTTTTT
TRBD2,NA,TRBJ2-3,TRBV28,CASSTSGGFGTDTQYF,TGTGCCAGCAGCACTAGCGGGGGGTTTGGCACAGATACGCAGTATTTT
TRBD2,NA,TRBJ2-7,TRBV10-3,CAITGRAERGAYEQYF,TGTGCCATCACGGGGAGGGCGGAGCGGGGAGCCTACGAGCAGTACTTC
NA,NA,TRBJ2-7,TRBV28,CASRDQGFSYEQYF,TGTGCCAGCAGAGACCAGGGTTTTTCCTACGAGCAGTACTTC
TRBD2,NA,TRBJ2-1,TRBV5-4,CASWLRGGGAVNEQFF,TGTGCCAGCTGGCTCCGCGGCGGGGGGGCCGTCAATGAGCAGTTCTTC
TRBD2,NA,TRBJ2-5,TRBV5-1,CASGFGRARETQYF,TGCGCCAGCGGCTTTGGGAGGGCCCGGGAGACCCAGTACTTC
NA,NA,TRBJ1-2,TRBV4-2,CASSQESQGYGYTF,TGTGCCAGCAGCCAAGAATCCCAGGGGTATGGCTACACCTTC
TRBD2,few,TRBJ2-7,TRBV20-1,CSARFLAGGPHEQYF,TGCAGTGCTAGGTTCTTAGCGGGAGGTCCCCACGAGCAGTACTTC
NA,NA,TRBJ1-6,TRBV12-1,CASSFGSRRGYYNSPLHF,TGTGCCAGCAGCTTCGGGTCCCGCAGGGGCTACTATAATTCACCCCTCCACTTT
NA,few,TRBJ2-4,TRBV7-9,CASSSVGGAGGEAKNIQYF,TGTGCCAGCAGCTCGGTAGGGGGAGCTGGCGGGGAAGCCAAAAACATTCAGTACTTC
NA,NA,TRBJ2-7,TRBV12-3/TRBV12-4,CASSLQGDFYEQNF,TGTGCCAGCAGTCTCCAGGGAGATTTCTACGAGCAGAACTTC
TRBD2,NA,TRBJ2-3,TRBV28,CASRVAGGPADTQYF,TGTGCCAGCAGGGTAGCGGGGGGGCCCGCAGATACGCAGTATTTT
TRBD2,NA,TRBJ2-3,TRBV13,CASSPSGRHGTQYF,TGTGCCAGCAGCCCCAGCGGGAGGCACGGTACGCAGTATTTT
NA,NA,TRBJ2-7,TRBV13,CASSFRDILYEQYF,TGTGCCAGCAGCTTCCGGGACATTCTCTACGAGCAGTACTTC
TRBD2,NA,TRBJ2-1,TRBV27,CASSSLAVAHNEQFF,TGTGCCAGCAGTTCACTAGCGGTCGCGCACAATGAGCAGTTCTTC
TRBD1,once,TRBJ2-7,TRBV15,CATSETRDSSYEQYF,TGTGCCACCAGCGAGACCCGGGACAGCTCCTACGAGCAGTACTTC
NA,few,TRBJ2-5,TRBV29-1,CSVGDPGPETQYF,TGCAGCGTTGGGGACCCAGGGCCGGAGACCCAGTACTTC
TRBD1,NA,TRBJ2-5,TRBV28,CASSLWVQGQETQYF,TGTGCCAGCAGTTTATGGGTACAGGGGCAAGAGACCCAGTACTTC
NA,NA,TRBJ2-5,TRBV20-1,CSARNQETQYF,TGCAGTGCTAGGAACCAAGAGACCCAGTACTTC
NA,NA,TRBJ2-7,TRBV28,CASSLEGPLSSYEQYF,TGTGCCAGCAGTTTAGAGGGACCGTTAAGCTCCTACGAGCAGTACTTC
NA,few,TRBJ2-7,TRBV20-1,CSGRGELAEQYF,TGCAGTGGCCGGGGCGAACTGGCCGAGCAGTACTTC
NA,NA,TRBJ2-7,TRBV28,CASIPGRGYEQYF,TGTGCCAGCATCCCGGGGAGAGGCTACGAGCAGTACTTC
NA,NA,TRBJ1-1,TRBV12-3/TRBV12-4,CASSLISQQGMGTEAFF,TGTGCCAGCAGTTTAATTAGTCAACAGGGCATGGGGACTGAAGCTTTCTTT
NA,NA,TRBJ1-2,TRBV6-5,CASSYSSGGYTF,TGTGCCAGCAGTTACTCTTCAGGTGGCTACACCTTC
NA,NA,TRBJ1-3,TRBV3-1,CASSQDLPDSGNTIYF,TGTGCCAGCAGCCAAGATTTGCCCGACTCTGGAAACACCATATATTTT
NA,few,TRBJ1-1,TRBV3-1,CASSQGLMLPEAFF,TGTGCCAGCAGCCAAGGCTTAATGTTGCCTGAAGCTTTCTTT
NA,NA,TRBJ2-1,TRBV10-3,CAISSELEQFF,TGTGCCATCTCGTCGGAGCTTGAGCAGTTCTTC
TRBD2,NA,TRBJ2-7,TRBV29-1,CSVERTSGDEQYF,TGCAGCGTTGAGCGCACTAGCGGGGACGAGCAGTACTTC
NA,NA,TRBJ2-3,TRBV27,CASSSGQGRKDTQYF,TGTGCCAGCAGTTCGGGGCAGGGTAGGAAAGATACGCAGTATTTT
TRBD1,NA,TRBJ2-4,TRBV6-2/TRBV6-3,CASSFGTGADEQYF,TGTGCCAGCAGTTTCGGGACAGGGGCCGATGAGCAGTACTTC
NA,NA,TRBJ2-3,TRBV27,CASSLSWRRGDTQYF,TGTGCCAGCAGTTTATCATGGAGGCGGGGAGATACGCAGTATTTT
NA,NA,TRBJ2-7,TRBV28,CASTGTASRVTYEQYF,TGTGCCAGCACCGGGACCGCCTCAAGGGTAACCTACGAGCAGTACTTC
NA,few,TRBJ1-2,TRBV12-3/TRBV12-4,CASSQTDTYGYTF,TGTGCCAGCAGTCAGACCGATACCTATGGCTACACCTTC